These 21 T cell receptor beta chains came from one sample sequenced in a study of blood T cell repertoires in COVID-19. Here immunoSEQ multiplex PCR was the method, and the copy in TCRdb shows in-frame clones only, minus some. The data show approximately 250,000 clones, about 86% seen once. The sequenced sample consisted of peripheral blood. These TCRs come from a woman in her seventies with COVID-19, enrolled during active disease.

The V and J genes are TRBV7-2 and TRBJ2-3; TRBD2 is a possible D gene (5 bases). From germline, CDR1 is SGHTA and CDR2 FQGNSA. The V end was cut by 1 base, the J end by 2 bases, with 10 bases between. The CDR3 contains 15 residues. The CDR3 spells CASSLGLSYTDTQYF. In DNA form, the CDR3 reads TGTGCCAGCAGCTTAGGACTATCCTACACAGATACGCAGTATTTT.

The rearrangement links TRBV25-1 to TRBJ2-1; 8 nucleotides agree with TRBD2. This CDR3 is 14 amino acids long. CDR1 is MGHDK and CDR2 is SYGVNS in the germline V gene. V dropped 6 bases and J dropped 0; count of bases not matched to a gene: 1. The CDR3 DNA reads as TGTGCCAGCAGAAGCGGGAGCTCCTACAATGAGCAGTTCTTC. As protein: CASRSGSSYNEQFF.

V and J are TRBV6-1 and TRBJ1-6, with a tentative D call TRBD1 (6 bases). This CDR3 spans 13 amino acids. Between the trimmed V and J ends, which lost 3 bases and 8 bases, there was a span of 8 bases. Germline V gives CDR1 MNHNS, CDR2 SASEGT. The CDR3 protein is CASSEGTYSPLHF. The CDR3 nucleotides read TGTGCCAGCAGTGAGGGGACATATTCACCCCTCCACTTT.

The V and J genes are TRBV4-2 and TRBJ2-1; 8 nucleotides agree with TRBD2. V shed 4 bases, J shed 4 bases, and the junction held 9 bases outside the gene matches. CDR1 is LGHNA and CDR2 is YNFKEQ in the germline V gene. The CDR3 runs to 16 residues. Here the CDR3 DNA reads TGTGCCAGCAGCCCGCGAAGCGGGGGCCCGTACAATGAGCAGTTCTTC. It specifies CASSPRSGGPYNEQFF.

The chain carries TRBV5-4 and TRBJ1-1; 7 bases line up with TRBD1. The CDR3 spans 14 residues. The J segment lost 5 bases and the V segment lost 1 base, leaving 5 bases of the junction unmatched. The germline gives CDR1 SGHNT, CDR2 YYREEE (reference sequence). CDR3 loop: CASSLTGVLTEAFF. The CDR3 nucleotides are TGTGCCAGCAGCTTGACAGGGGTGTTAACTGAAGCTTTCTTT.

This sequence joins TRBV27 and TRBJ2-7; weak D call: TRBD2 (6 bases). This CDR3 spans 11 amino acids. V lost 6 bases to trimming and J lost 3 bases, with 6 bases between them. CDR1 is MNHEY, CDR2 SMNVEV, per germline (reference sequence). As DNA, the CDR3 is TGTGCCAGCAGGGAGGGCTACGAGCAGTACTTC. This encodes CASREGYEQYF.

The CDR3 nucleotides read TGTGCCAGTAGTATAGAAGACAGGCTTGAAGCTTTCTTT. Amino acid sequence: CASSIEDRLEAFF. The V call is TRBV19, the J call TRBJ1-1; perhaps TRBD1 as D (6 bases). This CDR3 has 13 amino acids. Germline CDR1 LNHDA, CDR2 SQIVND (reference sequence). The ends were cut back, 0 bases at V and 7 bases at J, with 9 bases in the middle.

The chain couples TRBV9 to TRBJ2-2; 13 nucleotides agree with TRBD2. This CDR3 spans 16 amino acids. Germline loops: CDR1 SGDLS, CDR2 YYNGEE. J lost 5 bases, V lost 0 bases, and 1 base had no gene match. The DNA of the CDR3 is TGTGCCAGCAGCGTAGGACTAGCGGGGGGAACCGGGGAGCTGTTTTTT. It yields the protein CASSVGLAGGTGELFF.

The chain has TRBV28 and TRBJ1-1; 9 bases match TRBD1. CDR1 is MDHEN and CDR2 is SYDVKM in the germline V gene. Trimming at V came to 2 bases and at J to 0 bases, leaving 13 bases not matched to a gene. The CDR3 runs 19 residues. CDR3: CASSLIWGTGSSMNTEAFF. In DNA, the CDR3 is TGTGCCAGCAGTTTAATCTGGGGGACAGGGAGTAGCATGAACACTGAAGCTTTCTTT.

The J gene is TRBJ1-2, the V gene TRBV6-5; 10 bases map to TRBD1. The CDR3 is 14 amino acids. Losses at the gene ends were 5 bases for V and 8 bases for J; bases not matched to a gene: 8. Germline loops: CDR1 MNHEY, CDR2 SVGAGI. As DNA, the CDR3 is TGTGCCAGCAGTCCCGGGACAGGGGCACGAGGCTACACCTTC. It encodes CASSPGTGARGYTF.

This clone is a singleton in its sample. V and J are TRBV18 and TRBJ1-4; 8 bases align to TRBD1. The CDR3 has 16 residues. The germline gives CDR1 KGHSH, CDR2 LQKENI. The junction had 12 bases not matched to a gene; V was cut back by 5 bases and J by 7 bases. The CDR3 DNA reads as TGTGCCAGCTCATCTCGTGTGACAGGGGTAATTGAAAAACTGTTTTTT. Its protein is CASSSRVTGVIEKLFF.

The V gene is TRBV11-2, the J gene TRBJ2-1; TRBD2 matches 14 bases. V was pared by 4 bases and J by 9 bases, with 2 bases of the junction left unmatched. The germline CDR1 and CDR2 sequences are SGHAT and FQNNGV. The CDR3 has 14 amino acids. The CDR3 spells CASSSGLAGGEQFF. The CDR3 DNA reads TGTGCCAGCAGCTCCGGACTAGCGGGGGGTGAGCAGTTCTTC.

This clone occurred once. CDR3 sequence: CASSPPGAGNTIYF. CDR3 nucleotides: TGTGCCAGCTCACCACCCGGGGCTGGAAACACCATATATTTT. The chain carries TRBV18 and TRBJ1-3, with no clear D. Germline V CDR1 and CDR2: KGHSH, LQKENI. The CDR3 is 14 amino acids. Deletions cut 0 bases from V and 2 bases from J, with 5 bases between.

J is TRBJ1-4 and V is TRBV3-1 (or the pseudogene TRBV3-2), with TRBD1 matching 10 bases. The CDR3 covers 15 residues. The V gene end was trimmed by 6 bases and the J gene end by 8 bases; junction bases not matched to a gene: 9. Germline assignment: CDR1 LGHDT and CDR2 YNNKEL (reference sequence). The CDR3 DNA is TGTGCCAGCAGGTCCACGGGACAGGGGAACGAAAAACTGTTTTTT. Translated: CASRSTGQGNEKLFF.

The rearrangement uses TRBV11-3 and TRBJ2-7; a weak D match, TRBD1 (6 bases). Germline V CDR1 and CDR2: SGHNT, YENEEA. V was clipped by 1 base and J by 3 bases, with 16 bases between them. The CDR3 is made up of 16 amino acids. CDR3 region: CASSLATAGVYYEQYF. The CDR3 region has the DNA TGTGCCAGCAGCTTAGCGACGGCAGGGGTTTACTACGAGCAGTACTTC.

V and J are TRBV11-2 and TRBJ2-2, with 9 bases aligning to TRBD2. The CDR3 has 16 residues. J gave up 8 bases and V 0 bases, and 7 bases lay outside the gene matches. The germline gives CDR1 SGHAT, CDR2 FQNNGV. The CDR3 loop reads CASSLDRTSGWGELFF. CDR3 sequence (DNA): TGTGCCAGCAGCTTAGATCGAACTAGCGGGTGGGGGGAGCTGTTTTTT.

As DNA, the CDR3 is TGTGCCAGCAGCCAAGATGGGGGGGCTGGAGCTTTCTTT. Amino acids: CASSQDGGAGAFF. The chain couples TRBV3-1 (or the pseudogene TRBV3-2) to TRBJ1-1, with D maybe TRBD1 (6 bases). The V end was cut by 0 bases, the J end by 10 bases, with 12 bases between. Germline loops: CDR1 LGHDT, CDR2 YNNKEL (reference sequence). This CDR3 is 13 amino acids long.

The chain recombines TRBV24-1 with TRBJ2-5; the D gene is possibly TRBD2 (5 bases). Germline V gene sequence: CDR1 KGHDR, CDR2 SFDVKD. V lost 4 bases and J 4 bases, leaving 15 bases between the germline ends. The CDR3 loop spans 15 amino acids. CDR3 amino acids: CATSDRRGTGETQYF. The CDR3 region has the DNA TGTGCCACCAGTGACCGCCGGGGAACTGGAGAGACCCAGTACTTC.

The chain employs TRBV3-1 (or the pseudogene TRBV3-2) and TRBJ2-3, with D perhaps TRBD1 (5 bases). The CDR3 runs 14 residues. Between the trimmed V and J ends, which lost 1 base and 6 bases, there was a span of 11 bases. CDR1 is LGHDT, CDR2 YNNKEL, per germline (reference sequence). CDR3 sequence reads: CASSQVPGSDTQYF. The CDR3 DNA reads TGTGCCAGCAGCCAAGTTCCAGGGTCGGATACGCAGTATTTT.

The chain is built from TRBV12-3 or TRBV12-4 and TRBJ1-5; 7 bases align to TRBD1. CDR3 length: 13 amino acids. V was clipped by 6 bases and J by 8 bases; unmatched bases: 7. CDR3 nucleotides: TGTGCCAGCAGCCCGAGGGGGCGGGAGCCCCAGCATTTT. It specifies CASSPRGREPQHF.

The chain couples TRBV19 to TRBJ2-3; TRBD2 aligns across 12 bases. V was clipped by 6 bases and J by 6 bases; unmatched bases: 10. CDR3 size: 16 residues. The germline CDR1 and CDR2 sequences are LNHDA and SQIVND (reference sequence). CDR3 bases: TGTGCCAGTAGCGACTCTAGCGGGGGGGTAACGGATACGCAGTATTTT. Residues: CASSDSSGGVTDTQYF.